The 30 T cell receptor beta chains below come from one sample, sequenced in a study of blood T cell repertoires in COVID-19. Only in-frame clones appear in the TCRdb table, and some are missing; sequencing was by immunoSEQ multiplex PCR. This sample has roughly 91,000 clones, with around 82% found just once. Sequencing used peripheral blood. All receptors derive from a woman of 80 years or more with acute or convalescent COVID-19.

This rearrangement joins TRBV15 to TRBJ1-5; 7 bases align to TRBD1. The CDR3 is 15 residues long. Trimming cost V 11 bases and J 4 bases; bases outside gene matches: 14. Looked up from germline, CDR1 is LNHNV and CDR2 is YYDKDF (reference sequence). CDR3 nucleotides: TGTGCCTCAGGGACAGTAATTGCGCCTAATCAGCCCCAGCATTTT. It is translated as CASGTVIAPNQPQHF.

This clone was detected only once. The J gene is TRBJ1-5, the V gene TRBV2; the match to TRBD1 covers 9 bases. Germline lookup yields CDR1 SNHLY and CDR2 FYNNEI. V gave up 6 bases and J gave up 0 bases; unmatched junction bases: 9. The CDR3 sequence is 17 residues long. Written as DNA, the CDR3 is TGTGCCAGCAGAGGGGGGACAGGGTCACATAGCAATCAGCCCCAGCATTTT. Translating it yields CASRGGTGSHSNQPQHF.

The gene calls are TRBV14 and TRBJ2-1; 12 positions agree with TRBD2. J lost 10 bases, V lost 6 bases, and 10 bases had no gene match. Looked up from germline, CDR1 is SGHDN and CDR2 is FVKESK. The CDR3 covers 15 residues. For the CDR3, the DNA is TGTGCCAGCAGGGAAACTAGCGGGAGGTTAGGGGAGCAGTTCTTC. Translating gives CASRETSGRLGEQFF.

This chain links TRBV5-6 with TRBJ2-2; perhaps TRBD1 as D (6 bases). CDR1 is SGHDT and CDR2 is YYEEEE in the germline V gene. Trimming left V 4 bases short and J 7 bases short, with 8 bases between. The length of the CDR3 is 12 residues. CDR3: CASSQGIGELFF. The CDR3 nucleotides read TGTGCCAGCAGCCAGGGGATCGGGGAGCTGTTTTTT.

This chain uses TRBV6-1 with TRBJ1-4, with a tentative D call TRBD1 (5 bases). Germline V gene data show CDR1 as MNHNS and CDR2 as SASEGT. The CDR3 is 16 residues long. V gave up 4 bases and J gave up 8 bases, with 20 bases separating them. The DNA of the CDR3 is TGTGCCAGCAGTGGTGGAATGGGGGGGGAAAAGGAAAAACTGTTTTTT. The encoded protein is CASSGGMGGEKEKLFF.

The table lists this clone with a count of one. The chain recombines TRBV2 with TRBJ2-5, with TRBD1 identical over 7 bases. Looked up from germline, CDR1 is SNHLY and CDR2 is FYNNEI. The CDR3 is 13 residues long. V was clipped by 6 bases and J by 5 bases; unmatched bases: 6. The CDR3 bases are TGTGCCAGCAGCATAAAGGGGGCGGAGACCCAGTACTTC. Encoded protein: CASSIKGAETQYF.

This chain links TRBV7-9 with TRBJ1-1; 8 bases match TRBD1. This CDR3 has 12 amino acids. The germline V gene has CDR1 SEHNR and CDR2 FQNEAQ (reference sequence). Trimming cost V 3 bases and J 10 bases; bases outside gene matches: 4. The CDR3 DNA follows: TGTGCCAGCAGCTTGCTAGGACAGGGAGCTTTCTTT. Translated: CASSLLGQGAFF.

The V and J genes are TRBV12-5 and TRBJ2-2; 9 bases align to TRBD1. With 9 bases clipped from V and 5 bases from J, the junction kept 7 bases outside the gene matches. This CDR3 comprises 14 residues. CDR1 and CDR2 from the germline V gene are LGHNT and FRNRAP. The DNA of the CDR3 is TGTGCTAGCCAGGGACAGGGAAGGACCGGGGAGCTGTTTTTT. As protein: CASQGQGRTGELFF.

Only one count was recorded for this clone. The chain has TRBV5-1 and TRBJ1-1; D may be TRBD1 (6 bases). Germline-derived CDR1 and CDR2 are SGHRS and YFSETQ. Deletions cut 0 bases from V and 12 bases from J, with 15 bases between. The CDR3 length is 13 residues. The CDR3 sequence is CASSLDPGQGTFF. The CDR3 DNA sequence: TGCGCCAGCAGCTTGGACCCGGGGCAGGGGACTTTCTTT.

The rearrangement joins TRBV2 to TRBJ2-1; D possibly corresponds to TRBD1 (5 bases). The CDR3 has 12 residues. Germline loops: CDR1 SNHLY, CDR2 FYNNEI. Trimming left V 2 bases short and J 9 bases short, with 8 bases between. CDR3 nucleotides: TGTGCCAGCAGTGAACAGGGTTTTGAGCAGTTCTTC. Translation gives CASSEQGFEQFF.

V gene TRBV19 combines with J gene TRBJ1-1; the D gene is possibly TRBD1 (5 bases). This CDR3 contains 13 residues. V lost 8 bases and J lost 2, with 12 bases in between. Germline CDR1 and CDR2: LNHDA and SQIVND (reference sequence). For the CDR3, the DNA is TGTGCCAGTGGAGAGACAGTCAACACTGAAGCTTTCTTT. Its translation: CASGETVNTEAFF.

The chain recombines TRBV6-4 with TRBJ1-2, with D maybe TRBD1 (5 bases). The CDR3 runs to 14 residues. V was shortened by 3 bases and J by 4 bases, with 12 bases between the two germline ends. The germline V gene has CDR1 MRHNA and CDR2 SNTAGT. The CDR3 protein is CASSEGGGGYGYTF. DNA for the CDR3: TGTGCCAGCAGTGAAGGTGGGGGAGGCTATGGCTACACCTTC.

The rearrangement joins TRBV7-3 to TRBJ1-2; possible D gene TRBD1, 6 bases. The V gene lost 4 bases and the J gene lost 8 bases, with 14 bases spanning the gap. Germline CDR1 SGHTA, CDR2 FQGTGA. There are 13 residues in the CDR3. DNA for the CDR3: TGTGCCAGCAGCTCTGCGGGGGGCGGAGGCTACACCTTC. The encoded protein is CASSSAGGGGYTF. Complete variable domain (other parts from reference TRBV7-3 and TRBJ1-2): GAGVSQTPSNKVTEKGKYVELRCDPISGHTALYWYRQSLGQGPEFLIYFQGTGAADDSGLPNDRFFAVRPEGSVSTLKIQRTERGDSAVYLCASSSAGGGGYTFGSGTRLTVV.

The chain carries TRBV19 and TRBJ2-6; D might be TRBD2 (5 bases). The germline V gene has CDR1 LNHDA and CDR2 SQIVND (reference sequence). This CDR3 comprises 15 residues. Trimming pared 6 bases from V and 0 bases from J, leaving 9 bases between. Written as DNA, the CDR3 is TGTGCCAGTAGACCCGAGGGCTCTGGGGCCAACGTCCTGACTTTC. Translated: CASRPEGSGANVLTF.

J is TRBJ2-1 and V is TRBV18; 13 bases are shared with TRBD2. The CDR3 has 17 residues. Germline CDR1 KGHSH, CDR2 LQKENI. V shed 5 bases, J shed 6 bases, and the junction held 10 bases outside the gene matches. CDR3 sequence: CASSSRLAGGIANEQFF. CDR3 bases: TGTGCCAGCTCATCCCGACTAGCGGGAGGTATCGCCAATGAGCAGTTCTTC.

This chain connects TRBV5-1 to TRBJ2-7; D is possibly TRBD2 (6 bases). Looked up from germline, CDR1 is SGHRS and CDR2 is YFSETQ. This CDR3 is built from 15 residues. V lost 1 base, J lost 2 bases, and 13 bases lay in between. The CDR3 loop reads CASSLTGVTTYEQYF. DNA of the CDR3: TGCGCCAGCAGCTTGACGGGAGTTACAACCTACGAGCAGTACTTC.

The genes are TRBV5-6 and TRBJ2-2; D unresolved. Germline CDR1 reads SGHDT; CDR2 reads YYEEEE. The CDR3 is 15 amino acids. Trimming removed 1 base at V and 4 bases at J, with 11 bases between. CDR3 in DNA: TGTGCCAGCAGCTTGAAGGCTAGATCCACCGGGGAGCTGTTTTTT. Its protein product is CASSLKARSTGELFF.

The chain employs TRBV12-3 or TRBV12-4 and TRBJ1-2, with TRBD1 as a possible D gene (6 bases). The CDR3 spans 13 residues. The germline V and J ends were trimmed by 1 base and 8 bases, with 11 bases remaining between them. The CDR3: CASSLDRARGYTF. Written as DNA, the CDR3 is TGTGCCAGCAGTTTAGACAGGGCAAGGGGCTACACCTTC.

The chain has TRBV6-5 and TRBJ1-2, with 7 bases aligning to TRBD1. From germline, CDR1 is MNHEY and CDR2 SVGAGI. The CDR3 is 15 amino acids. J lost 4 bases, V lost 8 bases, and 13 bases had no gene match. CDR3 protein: CASRDSARVVYGYTF. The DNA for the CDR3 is TGTGCCAGCCGGGACAGTGCCCGTGTGGTCTATGGCTACACCTTC.

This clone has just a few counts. CDR3 sequence (DNA): TGTGCCAGCACCCCCGAAGCGGGGCTCGGAAACACCATATATTTT. Translated: CASTPEAGLGNTIYF. The chain recombines TRBV6-5 with TRBJ1-3; maybe TRBD1 (5 bases). V was shortened by 7 bases and J by 4 bases, with 17 bases between the two germline ends. The length of the CDR3 is 15 residues. Looked up from germline, CDR1 is MNHEY and CDR2 is SVGAGI.

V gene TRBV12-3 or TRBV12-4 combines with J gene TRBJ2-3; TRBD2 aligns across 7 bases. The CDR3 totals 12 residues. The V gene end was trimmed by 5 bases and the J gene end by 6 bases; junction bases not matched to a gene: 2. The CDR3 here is CASSLSGDTQYF. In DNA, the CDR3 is TGTGCCAGCAGTCTTAGCGGGGATACGCAGTATTTT.

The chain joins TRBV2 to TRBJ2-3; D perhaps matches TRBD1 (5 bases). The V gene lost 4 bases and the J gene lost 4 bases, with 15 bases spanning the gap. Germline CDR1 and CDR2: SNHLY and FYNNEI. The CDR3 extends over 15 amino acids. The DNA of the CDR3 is TGTGCCAGCAGTGGGGGCTTAGCCACAGCAGATACGCAGTATTTT. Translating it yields CASSGGLATADTQYF.

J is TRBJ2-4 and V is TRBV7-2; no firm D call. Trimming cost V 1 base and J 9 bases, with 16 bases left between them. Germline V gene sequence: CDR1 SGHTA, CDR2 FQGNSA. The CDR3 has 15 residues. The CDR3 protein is CASSLVGRTSGIQYF. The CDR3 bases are TGTGCCAGCAGCTTAGTTGGTCGCACCTCCGGCATTCAGTACTTC.

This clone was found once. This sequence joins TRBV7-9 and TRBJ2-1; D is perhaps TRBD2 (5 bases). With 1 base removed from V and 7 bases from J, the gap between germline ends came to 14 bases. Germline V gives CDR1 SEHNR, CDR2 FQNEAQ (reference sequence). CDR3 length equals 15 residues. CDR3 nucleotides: TGTGCCAGCAGCTTAGTAAATCGGGGAAGGAATGAGCAGTTCTTC. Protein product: CASSLVNRGRNEQFF.

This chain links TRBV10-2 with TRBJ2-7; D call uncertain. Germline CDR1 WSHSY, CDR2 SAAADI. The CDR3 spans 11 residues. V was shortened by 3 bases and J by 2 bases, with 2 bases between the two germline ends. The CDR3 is CASSDTYEQYF. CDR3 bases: TGCGCCAGCAGTGACACCTACGAGCAGTACTTC.

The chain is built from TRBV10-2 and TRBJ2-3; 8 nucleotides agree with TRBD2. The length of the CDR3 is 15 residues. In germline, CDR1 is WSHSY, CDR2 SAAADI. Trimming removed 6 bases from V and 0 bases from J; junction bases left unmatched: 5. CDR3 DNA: TGCGCCAGCAGAGATAGCGGGGTGAGCACAGATACGCAGTATTTT. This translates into CASRDSGVSTDTQYF.

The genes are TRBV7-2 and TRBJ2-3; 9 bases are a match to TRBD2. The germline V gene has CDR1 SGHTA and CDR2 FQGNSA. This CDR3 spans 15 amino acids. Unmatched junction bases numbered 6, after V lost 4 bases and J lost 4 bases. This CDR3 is CASSSLAGKSDTQYF. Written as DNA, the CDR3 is TGTGCCAGCAGCTCGCTAGCGGGAAAGTCAGATACGCAGTATTTT.

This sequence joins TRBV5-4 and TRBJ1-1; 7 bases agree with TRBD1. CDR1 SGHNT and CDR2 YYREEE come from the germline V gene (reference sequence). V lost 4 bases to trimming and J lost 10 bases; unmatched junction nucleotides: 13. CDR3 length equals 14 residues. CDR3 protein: CASSPKTGDRVAFF. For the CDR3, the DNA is TGTGCCAGCAGCCCCAAAACAGGGGATCGGGTAGCTTTCTTT.

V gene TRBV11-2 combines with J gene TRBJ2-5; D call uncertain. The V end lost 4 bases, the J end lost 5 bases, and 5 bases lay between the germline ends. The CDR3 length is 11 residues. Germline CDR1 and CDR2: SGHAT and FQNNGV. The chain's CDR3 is CASSSYETQYF. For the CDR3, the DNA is TGTGCCAGCAGCTCCTACGAGACCCAGTACTTC.

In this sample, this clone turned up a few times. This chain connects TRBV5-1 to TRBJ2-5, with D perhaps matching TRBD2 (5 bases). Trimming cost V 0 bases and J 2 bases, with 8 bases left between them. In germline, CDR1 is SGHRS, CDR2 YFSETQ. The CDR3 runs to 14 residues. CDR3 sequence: CASSLGGVQETQYF. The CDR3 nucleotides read TGCGCCAGCAGCTTGGGGGGAGTTCAAGAGACCCAGTACTTC.